This T cell receptor beta chain was sequenced during a study of CDR3 diversity in severe acne. This CDR3 contains 11 residues. Germline V gene data show CDR1 as SNHLY and CDR2 as FYNNEI. Trimming removed 7 bases from V and 7 bases from J, with 5 bases in between. TCRdb analysed the PCR reads with MiXCR anew, one entry per CDR3 protein. The sample carries some 85,000 distinct CDR3 sequences, about 49% recorded once. The rearrangement uses TRBV2 and TRBJ1-6; D not certain. Sequencing was carried out using blood. The clonotype was recovered from a male donor with severe acne vulgaris. The CDR3 is CASKGNSPLHF. DNA for the CDR3: TGTGCCAGCAAGGGCAATTCACCCCTCCACTTT. Based on the CDR3 plus reference TRBV2 and TRBJ1-6, the full variable domain is EPEVTQTPSHQVTQMGQEVILRCVPISNHLYFYWYRQILGQKVEFLVSFYNNEISEKSEIFDDQFSVERPDGSNFTLKIRSTKLEDSAMYFCASKGNSPLHFGNGTRLTVT.